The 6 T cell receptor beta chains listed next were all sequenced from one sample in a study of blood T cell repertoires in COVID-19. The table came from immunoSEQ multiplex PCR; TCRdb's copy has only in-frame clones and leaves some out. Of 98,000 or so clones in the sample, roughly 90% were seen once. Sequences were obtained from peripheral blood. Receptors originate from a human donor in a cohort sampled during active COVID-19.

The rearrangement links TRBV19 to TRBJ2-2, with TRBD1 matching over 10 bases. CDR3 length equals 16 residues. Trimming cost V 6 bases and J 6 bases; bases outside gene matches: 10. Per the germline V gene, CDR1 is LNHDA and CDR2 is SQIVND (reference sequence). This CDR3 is CASSSPGQGLAGELFF. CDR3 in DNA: TGTGCCAGTAGCTCTCCGGGACAGGGGTTAGCCGGGGAGCTGTTTTTT.

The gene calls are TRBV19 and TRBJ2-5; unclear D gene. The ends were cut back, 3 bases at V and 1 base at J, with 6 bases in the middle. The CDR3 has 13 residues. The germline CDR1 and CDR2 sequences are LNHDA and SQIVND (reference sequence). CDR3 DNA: TGTGCCAGTAGTATCGGTCTCCAAGAGACCCAGTACTTC. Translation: CASSIGLQETQYF. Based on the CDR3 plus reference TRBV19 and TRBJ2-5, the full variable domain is DGGITQSPKYLFRKEGQNVTLSCEQNLNHDAMYWYRQDPGQGLRLIYYSQIVNDFQKGDIAEGYSVSREKKESFPLTVTSAQKNPTAFYLCASSIGLQETQYFGPGTRLLVL.

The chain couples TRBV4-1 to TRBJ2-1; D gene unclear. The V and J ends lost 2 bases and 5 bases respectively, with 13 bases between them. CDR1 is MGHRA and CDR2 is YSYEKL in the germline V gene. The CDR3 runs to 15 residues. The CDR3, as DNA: TGCGCCAGCAGCCAACGAAATCCCCTAAACAATGAGCAGTTCTTC. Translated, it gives CASSQRNPLNNEQFF.

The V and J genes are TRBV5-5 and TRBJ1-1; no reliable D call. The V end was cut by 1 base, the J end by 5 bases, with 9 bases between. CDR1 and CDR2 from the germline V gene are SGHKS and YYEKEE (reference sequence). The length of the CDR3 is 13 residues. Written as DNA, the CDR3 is TGTGCCAGCAGCTTGTTGGGAGGGACTGAAGCTTTCTTT. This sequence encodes CASSLLGGTEAFF.

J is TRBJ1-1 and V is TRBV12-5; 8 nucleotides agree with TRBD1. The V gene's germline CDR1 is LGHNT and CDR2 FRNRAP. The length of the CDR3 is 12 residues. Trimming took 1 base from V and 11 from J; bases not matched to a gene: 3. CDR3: CASGLGQGRAFF. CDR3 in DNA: TGTGCTAGTGGTTTGGGACAGGGGCGGGCTTTCTTT.

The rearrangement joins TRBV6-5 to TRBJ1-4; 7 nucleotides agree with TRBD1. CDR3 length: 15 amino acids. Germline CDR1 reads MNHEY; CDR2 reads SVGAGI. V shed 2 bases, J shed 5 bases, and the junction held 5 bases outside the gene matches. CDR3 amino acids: CASSYRDRRNEKLFF. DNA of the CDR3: TGTGCCAGCAGTTACCGGGACAGAAGAAATGAAAAACTGTTTTTT.